Below are 8 T cell receptor beta chains sequenced from a single sample in a study of T-cell memory formation after mild COVID-19. TCRdb redid the calling of the 5' RACE reads with MiXCR, one entry per CDR3 protein. The data show fewer than 450,000 distinct CDR3 sequences, with roughly 21% seen just once and roughly an eighth held by the top ten. The sequenced sample consisted of PBMCs or a T cell subset sorted from them (not recorded which). The receptor source for this set is an adult woman who had mild COVID-19 (a few samples of this study predate the infection). Cell type and time point are not known.

The rearrangement links TRBV12-3 or TRBV12-4 to TRBJ1-1; no reliable D call. The CDR3 is made up of 14 amino acids. The germline V and J ends were trimmed by 5 bases and 5 bases, with 15 bases remaining between them. The CDR3 sequence is CASSTSGMRTEAFF. The CDR3, as DNA: TGTGCCAGCAGTACCTCGGGGATGCGAACTGAAGCTTTCTTT.

This rearrangement joins TRBV14 to TRBJ2-5; D gene unclear. Trimming took off 1 base at V and 10 bases at J, with 7 bases between the two ends. The CDR3 consists of 11 residues. The germline CDR1 and CDR2 sequences are SGHDN and FVKESK. CDR3 amino acids: CASSQGRNQYF. As DNA, the CDR3 is TGTGCCAGCAGCCAAGGTAGAAACCAGTACTTC.

The chain uses TRBV6-1 and TRBJ1-1, with D unresolved. The CDR3 extends over 14 amino acids. Per germline, CDR1 MNHNS and CDR2 SASEGT. Trimming removed 3 bases from V and 1 base from J, with 9 bases in between. The CDR3 is CASSERPANTEAFF. As DNA, the CDR3 is TGTGCCAGCAGTGAGCGCCCGGCGAACACTGAAGCTTTCTTT.

In its sample, this clonotype was seen a few times. V usage is TRBV5-5 and J usage is TRBJ2-1; no reliable D call. V was pared by 4 bases and J by 0 bases, with 20 bases between. The germline V gene encodes CDR1 SGHKS and CDR2 YYEKEE (reference sequence). This CDR3 region has 18 residues. The CDR3: CASSPPRGRTSSYNEQFF. CDR3 coding DNA: TGTGCCAGCAGCCCACCTAGAGGACGGACGAGCTCCTACAATGAGCAGTTCTTC.

Here the CDR3 DNA reads TGTGCCAGCAGCTACAGAGGCGGGAACGGCGCCTACAATGAGCAGTTCTTC. Amino acid sequence: CASSYRGGNGAYNEQFF. The chain uses TRBV7-8 and TRBJ2-1, with D possibly matching TRBD2 (6 bases). The ends were cut back, 4 bases at V and 2 bases at J, with 18 bases in the middle. Germline loops: CDR1 SGHVS, CDR2 FQNEAQ. This CDR3 is built from 17 residues.

The chain employs TRBV6-5 and TRBJ1-5; TRBD1 aligns across 7 bases. CDR3 length: 15 amino acids. CDR1 MNHEY and CDR2 SVGAGI come from the germline V gene. J lost 1 base, V lost 6 bases, and 6 bases had no gene match. CDR3 bases: TGTGCCAGCAGACAACAGGGGCCCAGCAATCAGCCCCAGCATTTT. This encodes CASRQQGPSNQPQHF.

This clonotype was seen at least ten times. The chain employs TRBV7-6 and TRBJ2-5, with a weak D call TRBD2 (6 bases). The CDR3 covers 14 residues. V was clipped by 2 bases and J by 4 bases, with 11 bases between them. CDR1 and CDR2 (germline): SGHVS, FNYEAQ. The CDR3 here is CASSLTGVGETQYF. The CDR3 DNA follows: TGTGCCAGCAGCTTAACGGGAGTTGGAGAGACCCAGTACTTC.

This clonotype has more than one count but fewer than ten. The chain links TRBV20-1 to TRBJ2-5, with 8 positions matching TRBD2. After removal of 3 bases from V and 7 bases from J, the junction contained 13 bases not matched to a gene. The V gene's germline CDR1 is DFQATT and CDR2 SNEGSKA (reference sequence). This CDR3 comprises 15 residues. The DNA of the CDR3 is TGCAGTGCTAGCCCTCAACCGGGGGGGGCCGCGACCCAGTACTTC. Translating it yields CSASPQPGGAATQYF.